The 7 T cell receptor beta chains in this list originate from one sample, sequenced in a study of vaccination effects on CD4 cells after COVID-19. Their specific antigens are unknown. Repertoires were generated with immunoSEQ multiplex PCR, while TCRdb's copy carries only in-frame clones and drops some. Of 65,000 to 90,000 clones in the sample, 78% were seen once. With the ViraFEST assay, the study expanded antigen-specific CD4+ T cells using viral peptide pools, then sequenced them. An approximately nine-day culture period preceded the isolation of CD4+ T cells. According to the study, vaccine recipients showed no prior SARS-CoV-2 infection and negative nucleocapsid antibodies. The sequencing here drew on CD4+ T cells from PBMCs cultured with SARS-CoV-2 spike peptides, taken before COVID-19 vaccination. These receptors were obtained from a human donor who received a COVID-19 vaccine.

About this clone itself: This sample also contains other DNA sequences that code for the same CDR3. The rearrangement links TRBV5-1 to TRBJ2-5; D ambiguous. The germline gives CDR1 SGHRS, CDR2 YFSETQ. The CDR3 covers 12 residues. V shed 5 bases and J shed 1 base, with 6 bases lying between them. CDR3 in DNA: TGCGCCAGCAGGCCTAGCCAAGAGACCCAGTACTTC. It codes for CASRPSQETQYF.

Only a few counts were recorded for this clone. V usage is TRBV5-6 and J usage is TRBJ1-5; D is perhaps TRBD1 (6 bases). With 3 bases removed from V and 1 base from J, the gap between germline ends came to 11 bases. This CDR3 contains 15 residues. CDR1 SGHDT and CDR2 YYEEEE come from the germline V gene. The CDR3 loop reads CASSSRGGSNQPQHF. The CDR3 DNA follows: TGTGCCAGCAGCTCGAGGGGGGGGAGCAATCAGCCCCAGCATTTT.

This clone has a handful of counts. The chain is built from TRBV30 and TRBJ1-1, with no clear D. This CDR3 region has 13 residues. V lost 0 bases to trimming and J lost 11 bases, with 16 bases between them. The germline CDR1 and CDR2 sequences are GTSNPN and SVGIG (reference sequence). The CDR3 bases are TGTGCCTGGAGTGTCCTAAGGCCCTCACGGGCTTTCTTT. Translated, it gives CAWSVLRPSRAFF.

The chain couples TRBV10-1 to TRBJ1-6; D gene unclear. Germline CDR1 is WNHNN and CDR2 is SYGVQD (reference sequence). The CDR3 sequence is 13 residues long. The V and J ends lost 7 bases and 7 bases respectively, with 11 bases between them. The CDR3 region is CASTANHNSPLHF. The DNA of the CDR3 is TGCGCCAGCACCGCGAACCACAATTCACCCCTCCACTTT.

The chain has TRBV30 and TRBJ2-5; D remains unclear. Deletions cut 4 bases from V and 5 bases from J, with 17 bases between. Germline-derived CDR1 and CDR2 are GTSNPN and SVGIG (reference sequence). The CDR3 contains 14 residues. The CDR3 reads CAWTLATGSETQYF. For the CDR3, the DNA is TGTGCCTGGACCCTTGCGACCGGCAGCGAGACCCAGTACTTC. The full variable domain, rest sourced from reference TRBV30 and TRBJ2-5, is SQTIHQWPATLVQPVGSPLSLECTVEGTSNPNLYWYRQAAGRGLQLLFYSVGIGQISSEVPQNLSASRPQDRQFILSSKKLLLSDSGFYLCAWTLATGSETQYFGPGTRLLVL.

The chain employs TRBV9 and TRBJ1-2; TRBD1 matches at 8 bases. The germline CDR1 and CDR2 sequences are SGDLS and YYNGEE. The CDR3 totals 14 residues. V trimming: 4 bases; J trimming: 3 bases; junction bases outside the gene matches: 5. The CDR3 DNA reads TGTGCCAGCAGCCCAGGACAGGGCTACTATGGCTACACCTTC. Protein: CASSPGQGYYGYTF.

This clone occurred once. The chain uses TRBV6-5 and TRBJ2-3; 8 bases map to TRBD1. Per the germline V gene, CDR1 is MNHEY and CDR2 is SVGAGI. The CDR3 has 15 residues. V gave up 6 bases and J gave up 3 bases; unmatched junction bases: 8. The CDR3 region has the DNA TGTGCCAGCAGGCCCAGGGGGCGTTGGACAGATACGCAGTATTTT. Translated, it gives CASRPRGRWTDTQYF.